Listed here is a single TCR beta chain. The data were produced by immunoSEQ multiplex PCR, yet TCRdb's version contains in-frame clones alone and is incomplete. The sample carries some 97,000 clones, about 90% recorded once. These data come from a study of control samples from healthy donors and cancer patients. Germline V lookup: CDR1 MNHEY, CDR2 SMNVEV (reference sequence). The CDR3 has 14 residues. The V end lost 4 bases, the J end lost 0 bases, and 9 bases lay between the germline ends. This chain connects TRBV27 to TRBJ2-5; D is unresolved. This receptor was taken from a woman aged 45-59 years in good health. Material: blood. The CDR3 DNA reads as TGTGCCAGCAGTTCCCCCCCTTACCAAGAGACCCAGTACTTC. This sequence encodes CASSSPPYQETQYF.